The rows below give T cell receptor beta chains drawn from one sample of a study of control samples from healthy donors and cancer patients. The repertoire was sequenced with immunoSEQ multiplex PCR; TCRdb's copy has only in-frame clones and lacks some. The sample has about 100,000 clones, approximately 86% seen once; the top ten hold roughly a fifth. The material sequenced was blood. The receptors here all came from a man aged 25-45 years in good health. CDR3s include the opening cysteine and the closing phenylalanine or tryptophan. D genes are given only for firm matches. Clone size, where shown, is once, few, many, or a class for clones that have expanded.

d_gene: .; j_gene: TRBJ1-1; v_gene: TRBV30; abundance: .; CDR3aa: CACIPLILNTEAFF; CDR3nt: TGTGCCTGTATCCCGTTGATTCTGAACACTGAAGCTTTCTTT
d_gene: .; j_gene: TRBJ2-1; v_gene: TRBV2; abundance: few; CDR3aa: CASSDSLGEQFF; CDR3nt: TGTGCCAGCAGCGACAGCCTCGGGGAGCAGTTCTTC
d_gene: .; j_gene: TRBJ1-1; v_gene: TRBV28; abundance: .; CDR3aa: CASRLRGTEAFF; CDR3nt: TGTGCCAGCAGACTCCGGGGCACTGAAGCTTTCTTT
d_gene: .; j_gene: TRBJ2-2; v_gene: TRBV28; abundance: .; CDR3aa: CASSLGGYTGELFF; CDR3nt: TGTGCCAGCAGCCTAGGGGGGTACACCGGGGAGCTGTTTTTT
d_gene: .; j_gene: TRBJ2-3; v_gene: TRBV9; abundance: .; CDR3aa: CASSGIGGYTDTQYF; CDR3nt: TGTGCCAGCAGCGGCATAGGGGGGTACACAGATACGCAGTATTTT
d_gene: TRBD2; j_gene: TRBJ2-6; v_gene: TRBV5-1; abundance: .; CDR3aa: CASSPGGSGANVLTF; CDR3nt: TGCGCCAGCAGCCCCGGGGGGTCTGGGGCCAACGTCCTGACTTTC
d_gene: .; j_gene: TRBJ1-5; v_gene: TRBV10-3; abundance: once; CDR3aa: CAISEQDQPQHF; CDR3nt: TGTGCCATCAGTGAACAGGATCAGCCCCAGCATTTT
d_gene: TRBD1; j_gene: TRBJ1-2; v_gene: TRBV5-1; abundance: .; CDR3aa: CASSVSGTEGYTF; CDR3nt: TGCGCCAGCAGCGTTTCAGGGACAGAAGGCTACACCTTC
d_gene: .; j_gene: TRBJ1-1; v_gene: TRBV6-1; abundance: .; CDR3aa: CASSDSGARNTEAFF; CDR3nt: TGTGCCAGCAGTGATTCGGGGGCAAGGAACACTGAAGCTTTCTTT
d_gene: .; j_gene: TRBJ1-4; v_gene: TRBV6-5; abundance: .; CDR3aa: CASSYSREEKLFF; CDR3nt: TGTGCCAGCAGTTACTCTAGGGAGGAAAAACTGTTTTTT
d_gene: .; j_gene: TRBJ2-1; v_gene: TRBV4-2; abundance: .; CDR3aa: CASSQVSGNEQFF; CDR3nt: TGTGCCAGCAGCCAAGTATCTGGAAATGAGCAGTTCTTC
d_gene: .; j_gene: TRBJ1-6; v_gene: TRBV3-1/TRBV3-2; abundance: .; CDR3aa: CASSPLGQPNSPLHF; CDR3nt: TGTGCCAGCAGCCCCCTCGGACAGCCTAATTCACCCCTCCACTTT
d_gene: .; j_gene: TRBJ1-6; v_gene: TRBV2; abundance: .; CDR3aa: CASSISMGYNSPLHF; CDR3nt: TGTGCCAGCAGCATATCCATGGGCTATAATTCACCCCTCCACTTT
d_gene: .; j_gene: TRBJ2-1; v_gene: TRBV11-3; abundance: .; CDR3aa: CASSLAGFYNEQFF; CDR3nt: TGTGCCAGCAGCTTAGCAGGGTTCTACAATGAGCAGTTCTTC
d_gene: .; j_gene: TRBJ2-7; v_gene: TRBV9; abundance: once; CDR3aa: CASSATGTTFYEQYF; CDR3nt: TGTGCCAGCAGCGCCACCGGGACCACGTTCTACGAGCAGTACTTC
d_gene: .; j_gene: TRBJ1-3; v_gene: TRBV27; abundance: once; CDR3aa: CASSPDNSGNTIYF; CDR3nt: TGTGCCAGCAGCCCAGACAACTCTGGAAACACCATATATTTT
d_gene: .; j_gene: TRBJ1-6; v_gene: TRBV6-1; abundance: .; CDR3aa: CASSEEQSSYNSPLHF; CDR3nt: TGTGCCAGCAGTGAAGAACAGAGCTCCTATAATTCACCCCTCCACTTT
d_gene: .; j_gene: TRBJ1-4; v_gene: TRBV3-1/TRBV3-2; abundance: .; CDR3aa: CASSQGQSNEKLFF; CDR3nt: TGTGCCAGCAGCCAAGGACAGAGTAATGAAAAACTGTTTTTT
d_gene: .; j_gene: TRBJ1-1; v_gene: TRBV18; abundance: .; CDR3aa: CASSPGPNTEAFF; CDR3nt: TGTGCCAGCTCGCCGGGCCCGAACACTGAAGCTTTCTTT
d_gene: .; j_gene: TRBJ1-3; v_gene: TRBV3-1/TRBV3-2; abundance: many; CDR3aa: CASSQDPVASIYF; CDR3nt: TGTGCCAGCAGCCAAGATCCGGTGGCGTCCATATATTTT
d_gene: TRBD1; j_gene: TRBJ2-2; v_gene: TRBV27; abundance: many; CDR3aa: CASSWTGRGGELFF; CDR3nt: TGTGCCAGCAGTTGGACAGGACGAGGCGGGGAGCTGTTTTTT
d_gene: .; j_gene: TRBJ2-5; v_gene: TRBV7-9; abundance: .; CDR3aa: CASSPGNRGGISQETQYF; CDR3nt: TGTGCCAGCAGTCCCGGTAATCGGGGCGGAATTTCTCAAGAGACCCAGTACTTC
d_gene: .; j_gene: TRBJ1-2; v_gene: TRBV18; abundance: .; CDR3aa: CASSPGMSGYRYGYTF; CDR3nt: TGTGCCAGCTCACCGGGAATGTCCGGGTACCGTTATGGCTACACCTTC
d_gene: .; j_gene: TRBJ2-2; v_gene: TRBV2; abundance: .; CDR3aa: CASSGDTGELFF; CDR3nt: TGTGCCAGCAGTGGGGACACCGGGGAGCTGTTTTTT
d_gene: .; j_gene: TRBJ2-1; v_gene: TRBV4-2; abundance: .; CDR3aa: CASSQEVGALYNEQFF; CDR3nt: TGTGCCAGCAGCCAAGAAGTTGGCGCCCTCTACAATGAGCAGTTCTTC
d_gene: .; j_gene: TRBJ1-5; v_gene: TRBV25-1; abundance: .; CDR3aa: CASGMGNQPQHF; CDR3nt: TGTGCCAGCGGCATGGGCAATCAGCCCCAGCATTTT
d_gene: .; j_gene: TRBJ1-5; v_gene: TRBV28; abundance: .; CDR3aa: CASSLVGTGTDQPQHF; CDR3nt: TGTGCCAGCAGTTTGGTGGGCACAGGGACCGACCAGCCCCAGCATTTT
d_gene: TRBD1; j_gene: TRBJ2-5; v_gene: TRBV7-3; abundance: .; CDR3aa: CASSVQGNRGRETQYF; CDR3nt: TGTGCCAGCAGCGTACAGGGGAACAGGGGGCGAGAGACCCAGTACTTC
d_gene: .; j_gene: TRBJ1-1; v_gene: TRBV5-1; abundance: .; CDR3aa: CARGGAGTEAFF; CDR3nt: TGCGCCCGCGGGGGGGCGGGCACTGAAGCTTTCTTT
d_gene: TRBD2; j_gene: TRBJ2-7; v_gene: TRBV5-6; abundance: .; CDR3aa: CASSLGSGGSYEQYF; CDR3nt: TGTGCCAGCAGCTTGGGTAGCGGGGGCTCCTACGAGCAGTACTTC
d_gene: .; j_gene: TRBJ2-7; v_gene: TRBV28; abundance: .; CDR3aa: CASRGSPEQYF; CDR3nt: TGTGCCAGCAGAGGCTCTCCCGAGCAGTACTTC
d_gene: .; j_gene: TRBJ1-1; v_gene: TRBV28; abundance: .; CDR3aa: CASSSRFGRGDTEAFF; CDR3nt: TGTGCCAGCAGTTCCCGATTTGGGAGGGGCGACACTGAAGCTTTCTTT
d_gene: .; j_gene: TRBJ2-7; v_gene: TRBV7-8; abundance: .; CDR3aa: CASSFGTGYEQYF; CDR3nt: TGTGCCAGCAGCTTCGGGACGGGCTACGAGCAGTACTTC
d_gene: TRBD1; j_gene: TRBJ1-4; v_gene: TRBV6-5; abundance: .; CDR3aa: CASSYDRGYEKLFF; CDR3nt: TGTGCCAGCAGTTATGACAGGGGATATGAAAAACTGTTTTTT
d_gene: TRBD1; j_gene: TRBJ1-3; v_gene: TRBV7-8; abundance: few; CDR3aa: CASSPPGQGGVNTIYF; CDR3nt: TGTGCCAGCAGCCCTCCGGGACAGGGGGGAGTAAACACCATATATTTT
d_gene: .; j_gene: TRBJ2-3; v_gene: TRBV10-3; abundance: .; CDR3aa: CAISESWTDTQYF; CDR3nt: TGTGCCATCAGTGAGTCCTGGACAGATACGCAGTATTTT
d_gene: .; j_gene: TRBJ1-1; v_gene: TRBV9; abundance: .; CDR3aa: CASSVAGGDTEAFF; CDR3nt: TGTGCCAGCAGCGTAGCGGGGGGAGACACTGAAGCTTTCTTT
d_gene: TRBD2; j_gene: TRBJ2-7; v_gene: TRBV6-6; abundance: .; CDR3aa: CASSPGGSSYEQYF; CDR3nt: TGTGCCAGCAGTCCGGGGGGGAGCTCCTACGAGCAGTACTTC